These T cell receptor beta chains were read from a single sample in a study of blood T cells in healthy people across ages. One entry per CDR3 protein results from TCRdb running MiXCR on the 5' RACE reads. This sample has about 970,000 distinct CDR3 sequences, with 51% found just once. The sample was blood. These receptors all stem from a woman aged 55-75 years in good health. CDR3s include the opening cysteine and the closing phenylalanine or tryptophan.

J | V | length | CDR3
TRBJ2-3 | TRBV4-1 | 16 | CASSQGPQGVGDTQYF
TRBJ2-1 | TRBV6-2/TRBV6-3 | 15 | CASSYTSGRYNEQFF
TRBJ1-6 | TRBV9 | 15 | CASSVSGTLNSPLHF
TRBJ2-3 | TRBV28 | 14 | CASNDWVNTDTQYF
TRBJ2-1 | TRBV12-3/TRBV12-4 | 14 | CASRSPLPGLKQFF
TRBJ2-1 | TRBV7-9 | 15 | CASSLLRGSRNEQFF
TRBJ2-5 | TRBV29-1 | 17 | CSVVGPIQVVAQETQYF
TRBJ2-5 | TRBV7-9 | 15 | CASSPRQREVETQYF
TRBJ2-7 | TRBV24-1 | 14 | CATKWGTRSDEQYF
TRBJ1-4 | TRBV28 | 13 | CASTEDTREKLFF
TRBJ2-1 | TRBV20-1 | 14 | CSARDNAVDNEQFF
TRBJ1-2 | TRBV7-2 | 14 | CASSLAWENYGYTF
TRBJ2-3 | TRBV27 | 15 | CASSTGRLVGDTQYF
TRBJ2-7 | TRBV28 | 15 | CASSFSGTNRYEQYF
TRBJ2-1 | TRBV27 | 17 | CASSLRLGLAGVSEQFF
NA | TRBV18 | 13 | CASSPATAETQYF
TRBJ2-7 | TRBV28 | 16 | CASSLGGSTGYYEQYF
TRBJ2-3 | TRBV20-1 | 14 | CSALSQREFDTQYF
TRBJ1-2 | TRBV20-1 | 13 | CSAVSRRLYGYTF
TRBJ1-2 | TRBV4-1 | 17 | CASSQVHRSATHYGYTF
TRBJ1-5 | TRBV7-8 | 14 | CASSRGHFNQPQHF
TRBJ1-2 | TRBV12-5 | 14 | CASGGRPANYGYTF
TRBJ2-6 | TRBV12-3/TRBV12-4 | 18 | CASSPRTGVPSGANVLTF
TRBJ2-5 | TRBV6-1 | 13 | CASRTGGGETQYF
TRBJ2-4 | TRBV9 | 19 | CASSASVPGLAGGRIIQYF
TRBJ1-2 | TRBV6-5 | 12 | CASSPPRGGHTF
TRBJ2-2 | TRBV27 | 16 | CASSKKAGDGTGELFF
TRBJ2-7 | TRBV28 | 15 | CASSSLTAGAYEQYF
TRBJ2-3 | TRBV15 | 12 | CATSRGPDTQYF
TRBJ2-1 | TRBV15 | 15 | CATSRVRQGNNEQFF
NA | TRBV27 | 14 | CAGSLLGGNYEQYF
TRBJ2-7 | TRBV20-1 | 13 | CSATPSGQRTEYF
TRBJ2-1 | TRBV29-1 | 16 | CSVVGGRDRPYNEQFF
NA | TRBV5-5 | 15 | CASSYGRGRDAEQYF
TRBJ2-1 | TRBV24-1 | 18 | CATSDLQGAGNPYNEQFF
TRBJ2-1 | TRBV9 | 14 | CASSVGGAVNEQFF
TRBJ2-6 | TRBV29-1 | 14 | CSVGRGTGANVLTF
TRBJ1-2 | TRBV7-8 | 12 | CASSPQLYGYTF